This TCR beta chain is from a study of cytomegalovirus exposure and HLA in healthy donors. Study results and caveats: Immune exposure information comprised only CMV serostatus.

Note on this clone: The antigen is unknown.

The V and J ends lost 3 bases and 2 bases, in that order; junction bases with no gene match: 5. The germline V gene encodes CDR1 SGHRS and CDR2 YFSETQ. This CDR3 region has 17 residues. The PCR used 60 Vbeta and 13 Jbeta primers. Clones were sequenced by immunoSEQ multiplex PCR, and TCRdb holds only the in-frame ones, with some missing. This table has under 150,000 clones, 75% appearing once. This receptor was identified in a woman aged 18-29 years in good health and CMV-seronegative. V and J are TRBV5-1 and TRBJ2-3, with 14 bases fitting TRBD2. The sample comprised PBMCs. The CDR3 reads CASSSWTSGGLTDTQYF. The CDR3 bases are TGCGCCAGCAGCTCCTGGACTAGCGGGGGGCTCACAGATACGCAGTATTTT.